This T cell receptor (beta chain) was identified in a study of T cell repertoires in cytomegalovirus infection. Study at large: Public TCR beta signatures were indicative of both CMV infection and a matching HLA type.

MiXCR, run by TCRdb on the reads, gives a single entry per CDR3 protein. The repertoire includes about 52,000 distinct CDR3 sequences, around a fifth of them detected once, and around 77% sits in the top ten. This CDR3 region has 13 residues. Germline CDR1 is SGHTA and CDR2 is FQGNSA. The V end lost 1 base, the J end lost 7 bases, and 8 bases lay between the germline ends. This clonotype was seen at least ten times. The antigen is not known. V gene TRBV7-2 combines with J gene TRBJ1-5; no reliable D call. The clonotype originates from a human donor in good health (CMV status not recorded). Some clones in this sample may be carry-over from other donors' samples. This specimen consisted of CD8+ T cells from cultured PBMCs, obtained from culture after CMV antigen stimulation. The chain's CDR3 is CASSLDGGQPQHF. DNA of the CDR3: TGTGCCAGCAGCTTAGACGGCGGACAGCCCCAGCATTTT.